The rows below give T cell receptor beta chains drawn from one sample of a study of blood T cells in healthy people across ages. TCRdb re-called the 5' RACE reads through MiXCR, storing one row per CDR3 protein. This sample has some 1.8 million distinct CDR3 sequences, with about two fifths found just once. The sequencing input was blood. The receptors derive from a human donor in good health. Each CDR3 is given with its conserved first and last residue. The D gene is left open where the match is weak. Only part of the rows carry a size: once, few, many, or a class if the clone is expanded.

clone_size: many; v_call: TRBV29-1; j_call: TRBJ1-1; d_call: NA; cdr3_nt: TGCAGCGTTGGATCACAAGCGAACACTGAAGCTTTCTTT; cdr3_aa: CSVGSQANTEAFF
clone_size: few; v_call: TRBV13; j_call: TRBJ2-3; d_call: TRBD2; cdr3_nt: TGTGCCAGCAGCTCCGGGACTAGCGGGGGGGCTAATGCAGATACGCAGTATTTT; cdr3_aa: CASSSGTSGGANADTQYF
clone_size: few; v_call: TRBV7-7; j_call: TRBJ2-3; d_call: NA; cdr3_nt: TGTGCCAGCAGCTTAGCCCTGGGCACAGATACGCAGTATTTT; cdr3_aa: CASSLALGTDTQYF
clone_size: NA; v_call: TRBV4-3; j_call: TRBJ2-7; d_call: NA; cdr3_nt: TGCGCCAGCAACCAAGCGGACGGGGACGAGCAGTACTTC; cdr3_aa: CASNQADGDEQYF
clone_size: NA; v_call: TRBV27; j_call: TRBJ2-7; d_call: NA; cdr3_nt: TGTGCCAGCAGCCCGTGGGCGGAGTCCCGACCCTACGAGCAGTACTTC; cdr3_aa: CASSPWAESRPYEQYF
clone_size: few; v_call: TRBV4-3; j_call: TRBJ1-2; d_call: TRBD1; cdr3_nt: TGCGCCAGCAGCCAAGATCTGGGGACAGCGGGGGGCTATGGCTACACCTTC; cdr3_aa: CASSQDLGTAGGYGYTF
clone_size: NA; v_call: TRBV20-1; j_call: TRBJ2-4; d_call: NA; cdr3_nt: TGCAGTGCTAGAGATCGACAGGCTTGGACGCCTCTAGCCAAAAACATTCAGTACTTC; cdr3_aa: CSARDRQAWTPLAKNIQYF
clone_size: many; v_call: TRBV11-1; j_call: TRBJ2-7; d_call: NA; cdr3_nt: TGTGCCAGCAGCTTAGCGGTACAGCGCGAGCAGTACTTC; cdr3_aa: CASSLAVQREQYF
clone_size: few; v_call: TRBV5-1; j_call: TRBJ2-3; d_call: TRBD2; cdr3_nt: TGCGCCAGCAGCTACGGGACTAGCAAAGATACGCAGTATTTT; cdr3_aa: CASSYGTSKDTQYF
clone_size: NA; v_call: TRBV11-1; j_call: TRBJ2-1; d_call: NA; cdr3_nt: TGTGCCAGCAGCTTAGTATCCAGGGCTAGCGATGAGCAGTTCTTC; cdr3_aa: CASSLVSRASDEQFF
clone_size: few; v_call: TRBV12-3/TRBV12-4; j_call: TRBJ2-1; d_call: TRBD1; cdr3_nt: TGTGCCAGCAGTCCCGGGACAGGGGGTGAGCAGTTCTTC; cdr3_aa: CASSPGTGGEQFF
clone_size: few; v_call: TRBV18; j_call: TRBJ2-1; d_call: NA; cdr3_nt: TGTGCCAGCTCACCACCGGGCATACCCCGTGGGGGGAATGAGCAGTTCTTC; cdr3_aa: CASSPPGIPRGGNEQFF
clone_size: NA; v_call: TRBV5-1; j_call: TRBJ2-5; d_call: NA; cdr3_nt: TGCGCCAGCAGCTCCAGGGGGGACCTCCCCAAGGAGACCCAGTACTTC; cdr3_aa: CASSSRGDLPKETQYF
clone_size: NA; v_call: TRBV2; j_call: TRBJ2-7; d_call: TRBD1; cdr3_nt: TGTGCCAGTGACTGGACAGGGAATTACGAGCAGTACTTC; cdr3_aa: CASDWTGNYEQYF
clone_size: NA; v_call: TRBV2; j_call: TRBJ1-4; d_call: NA; cdr3_nt: TGTGCCAGCAGTACACGGACAAGTTCAACTAATGAAAAACTGTTTTTT; cdr3_aa: CASSTRTSSTNEKLFF
clone_size: few; v_call: TRBV6-2/TRBV6-3; j_call: TRBJ2-1; d_call: TRBD2; cdr3_nt: TGTGCCAGCAGTTACCCGGGACTAGACTCTATTGAGCAGTTCTTC; cdr3_aa: CASSYPGLDSIEQFF
clone_size: few; v_call: TRBV12-3/TRBV12-4; j_call: TRBJ1-2; d_call: NA; cdr3_nt: TGTGCCAGCAGTTTCGGAAAAAACTATGGCTACACCTTC; cdr3_aa: CASSFGKNYGYTF
clone_size: few; v_call: TRBV6-2/TRBV6-3; j_call: TRBJ2-1; d_call: NA; cdr3_nt: TGTGCCAGCAGTTACTCGTTACGGGGCAATGAGCAGTTCTTC; cdr3_aa: CASSYSLRGNEQFF
clone_size: few; v_call: TRBV4-2; j_call: TRBJ2-1; d_call: NA; cdr3_nt: TGTGCCAGCAGCCCCGCGAGAGGGGGGAATGAGCAGTTCTTC; cdr3_aa: CASSPARGGNEQFF
clone_size: NA; v_call: TRBV6-6; j_call: TRBJ2-7; d_call: NA; cdr3_nt: TGTGCCAGCGCTCTCAATCTGGCGGCCTACGAGCAGTACTTC; cdr3_aa: CASALNLAAYEQYF
clone_size: once; v_call: TRBV2; j_call: TRBJ1-6; d_call: TRBD1; cdr3_nt: TGTGCCAGCAGCGCAGGGGGCCTAGAGAATTCACCCCTCCACTTT; cdr3_aa: CASSAGGLENSPLHF
clone_size: NA; v_call: TRBV20-1; j_call: TRBJ1-2; d_call: TRBD1; cdr3_nt: TGCAGTGCTAGTCCGACCGGGACAGAGTGGTCCGGCTACACCTTC; cdr3_aa: CSASPTGTEWSGYTF
clone_size: NA; v_call: TRBV20-1; j_call: TRBJ1-4; d_call: NA; cdr3_nt: TGCAGTGCTAACTTACTTAATGAAAAACTGTTTTTT; cdr3_aa: CSANLLNEKLFF
clone_size: NA; v_call: TRBV12-3/TRBV12-4; j_call: TRBJ1-2; d_call: NA; cdr3_nt: TGTGCCAGCAGTTTACGCGGGAGCTACACCTTC; cdr3_aa: CASSLRGSYTF
clone_size: NA; v_call: TRBV3-1; j_call: TRBJ1-5; d_call: NA; cdr3_nt: TGTGCCAGCAGCCAAGCCCAGCAAAATCAGCCCCAGCATTTT; cdr3_aa: CASSQAQQNQPQHF
clone_size: few; v_call: TRBV28; j_call: TRBJ2-7; d_call: TRBD2; cdr3_nt: TGTGCCAGCAAAGGGAGGGCGGGGGACGAGCAGTACTTC; cdr3_aa: CASKGRAGDEQYF
clone_size: NA; v_call: TRBV11-3; j_call: TRBJ1-2; d_call: TRBD1; cdr3_nt: TGTGCCAGCAGCCCATACGGGGGGGACAGGGCTTTCTATGGCTACACCTTC; cdr3_aa: CASSPYGGDRAFYGYTF
clone_size: NA; v_call: TRBV5-5; j_call: TRBJ2-7; d_call: NA; cdr3_nt: TGTGCCACCAGGGGGGCTACCTCCTACGAGCAGTACTTC; cdr3_aa: CATRGATSYEQYF
clone_size: many; v_call: TRBV20-1; j_call: TRBJ2-5; d_call: TRBD2; cdr3_nt: TGCAGTAGCCGTAGCGGGGGCTTTCAAGAGACCCAGTACTTC; cdr3_aa: CSSRSGGFQETQYF
clone_size: NA; v_call: TRBV29-1; j_call: TRBJ1-1; d_call: NA; cdr3_nt: TGCAGCGTTGTCGAACAGTACACTGAAGCTTTCTTT; cdr3_aa: CSVVEQYTEAFF
clone_size: few; v_call: TRBV7-2; j_call: TRBJ1-2; d_call: NA; cdr3_nt: TGTGCCAGCAGCTTGATGCCAGGGTTTTCGGGCTATGGCTACACCTTC; cdr3_aa: CASSLMPGFSGYGYTF
clone_size: few; v_call: TRBV20-1; j_call: TRBJ2-4; d_call: TRBD1; cdr3_nt: TGCAGTGCTTCACCATCCACAGGGGGCTTCGGACACATTCAGTACTTC; cdr3_aa: CSASPSTGGFGHIQYF